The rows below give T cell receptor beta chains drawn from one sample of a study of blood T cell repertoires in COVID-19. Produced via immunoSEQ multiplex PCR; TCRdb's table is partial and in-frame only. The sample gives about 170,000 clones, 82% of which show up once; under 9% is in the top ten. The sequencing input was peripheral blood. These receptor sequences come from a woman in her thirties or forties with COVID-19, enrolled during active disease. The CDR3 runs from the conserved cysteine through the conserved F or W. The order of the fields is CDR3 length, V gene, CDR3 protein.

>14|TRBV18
CASSPTIGNQPQHF
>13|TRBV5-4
CASSSEGPDTQYF
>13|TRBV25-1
CASSEFAGGIQYF
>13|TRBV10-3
CASAGTGRTEAFF
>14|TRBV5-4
CASSYPGSKYGYTF
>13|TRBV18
CASSSARAPEAFF
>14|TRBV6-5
CASRPGHNNSPLHF
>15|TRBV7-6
CASSGVDSINTEAFF
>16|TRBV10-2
CASAALGQKTNYGYTF
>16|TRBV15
CATSRDGGRAGDTIYF
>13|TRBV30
CAWIESGLLKAFF
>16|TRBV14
CASSQAEQGADQPQHF
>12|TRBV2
CASSPYYNEQFF
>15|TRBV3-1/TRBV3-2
CASSQRASGTGELFF
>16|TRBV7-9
CASSLDLGQGDTEAFF
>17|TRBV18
CASSPGLAGGPAETQYF
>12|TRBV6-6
CASSYLADTQYF
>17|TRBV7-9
CASSPGQGTGYNSPLHF
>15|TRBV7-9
CASSLNPGGRTEAFF
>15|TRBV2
CASSDPEGQGRNKFF
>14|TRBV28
CASSPTGITGELFF
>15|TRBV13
CASSFKGGAWEKLFF
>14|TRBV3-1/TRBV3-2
CASSQGGRRAEQFF
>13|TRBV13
CASSHDRGETQYF
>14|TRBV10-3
CAISESVGGGDGFF
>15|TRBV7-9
CASSFLTGSDTEAFF
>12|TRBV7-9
CASSKPEDTQYF
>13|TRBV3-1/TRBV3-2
CASSDSVQETQYF
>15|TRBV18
CASPLRVAYNSPLHF
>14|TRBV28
CASSFGRGTDTQYF
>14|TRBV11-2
CASSSRDSLSEQFF
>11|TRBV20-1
CSAPRNTEAFF
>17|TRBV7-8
CASSPPRTAATNEKLFF
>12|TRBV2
CASALADNEQFF
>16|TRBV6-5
CASSYSLAGGDNEQFF
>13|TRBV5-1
CASRSGGSDEQFF
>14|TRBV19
CASSMGGPNYGYTF
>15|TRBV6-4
CASSPTSGGQETQYF
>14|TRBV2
CASSELAGGETQYF
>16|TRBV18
CASSPPSGSSQETQYF
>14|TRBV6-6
CASRPSGSGNTIYF
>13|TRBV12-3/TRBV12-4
CASIRGNPYEQYF
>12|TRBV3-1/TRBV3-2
CASSQVGQPQHF
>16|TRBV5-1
CASSLGQLAGGIEQYF
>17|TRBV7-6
CASSSYPLREGHNEQFF
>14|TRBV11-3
CASSSRRGHTEAFF
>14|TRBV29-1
CSVEIRGGYNEQFF
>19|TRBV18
CASSPASGGAQDSNQPQHF
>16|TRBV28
CASSWDLAGSSYEQYF
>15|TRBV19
CASSVRGQGLDEQFF
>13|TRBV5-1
CASSSLGQGSPFF
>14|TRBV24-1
CATSTSGGIGEQFF
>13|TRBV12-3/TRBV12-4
CASSSTVNTEAFF